These 3 T cell receptor beta chains share one sample of origin, sequenced in a study of blood T cell repertoires in COVID-19. The method was immunoSEQ multiplex PCR; TCRdb's version includes in-frame clones alone and lacks a portion of them. The data hold approximately 120,000 clones, with around 88% observed a single time. The sample taken for sequencing was peripheral blood. Receptors originate from an older man with active or convalescent COVID-19.

This clone was seen just once. The V and J genes are TRBV7-6 and TRBJ1-4, with 8 bases identical to TRBD1. The J segment lost 7 bases and the V segment lost 5 bases, leaving 15 bases of the junction unmatched. This CDR3 is 17 amino acids long. Germline V gene data show CDR1 as SGHVS and CDR2 as FNYEAQ. CDR3 nucleotides: TGTGCCAGCAGCCTAGGGACCAGACAGGGGTCGTTTGAAAAACTGTTTTTT. This sequence encodes CASSLGTRQGSFEKLFF.

The chain is built from TRBV29-1 and TRBJ2-7; 8 bases align to TRBD1. The CDR3 is 14 amino acids. CDR1 is SQVTM and CDR2 is ANQGSEA in the germline V gene. V lost 4 bases and J lost 2; bases outside the gene matches: 7. The CDR3: CSVATGQATYEQYF. The DNA of the CDR3 is TGCAGCGTTGCGACGGGACAGGCAACCTACGAGCAGTACTTC.

V is TRBV18 and J is TRBJ1-4; 7 nucleotides match TRBD1. The CDR3 covers 13 residues. V trimming: 6 bases; J trimming: 7 bases; junction bases outside the gene matches: 5. Germline-derived CDR1 and CDR2 are KGHSH and LQKENI. DNA of the CDR3: TGTGCCAGCTCTCCCGGACAGGCTGAAAAACTGTTTTTT. Translating gives CASSPGQAEKLFF. The full variable domain, in which reference TRBV18 and TRBJ1-4 provide the parts outside the CDR3, is NAGVMQNPRHLVRRRGQEARLRCSPMKGHSHVYWYRQLPEEGLKFMVYLQKENIIDESGMPKERFSAEFPKEGPSILRIQQVVRGDSAAYFCASSPGQAEKLFFGSGTQLSVL.